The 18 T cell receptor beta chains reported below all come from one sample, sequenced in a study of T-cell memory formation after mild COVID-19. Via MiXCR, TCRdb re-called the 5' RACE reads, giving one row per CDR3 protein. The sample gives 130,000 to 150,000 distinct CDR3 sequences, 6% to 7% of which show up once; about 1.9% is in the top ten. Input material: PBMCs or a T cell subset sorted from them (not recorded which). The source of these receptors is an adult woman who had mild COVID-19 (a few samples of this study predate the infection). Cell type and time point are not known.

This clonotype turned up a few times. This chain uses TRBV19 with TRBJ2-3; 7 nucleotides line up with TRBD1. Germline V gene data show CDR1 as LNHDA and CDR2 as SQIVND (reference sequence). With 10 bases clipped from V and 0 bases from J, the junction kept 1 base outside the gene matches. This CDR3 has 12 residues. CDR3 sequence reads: CATTGSTDTQYF. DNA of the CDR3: TGTGCCACGACAGGGAGCACAGATACGCAGTATTTT.

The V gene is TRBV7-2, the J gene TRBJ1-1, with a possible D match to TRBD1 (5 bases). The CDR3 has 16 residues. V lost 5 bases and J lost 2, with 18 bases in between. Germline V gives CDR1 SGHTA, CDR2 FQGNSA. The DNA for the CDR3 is TGTGCCAGCAGCCCCGCGTGGGGGACGGCAAACACTGAAGCTTTCTTT. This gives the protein CASSPAWGTANTEAFF.

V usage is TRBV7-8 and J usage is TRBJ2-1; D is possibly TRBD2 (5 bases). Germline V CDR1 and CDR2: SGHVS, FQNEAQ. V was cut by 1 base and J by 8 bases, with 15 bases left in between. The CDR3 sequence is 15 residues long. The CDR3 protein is CASSLGSSSIYEQFF. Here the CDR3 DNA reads TGTGCCAGCAGCTTAGGGTCTAGCAGCATTTATGAGCAGTTCTTC.

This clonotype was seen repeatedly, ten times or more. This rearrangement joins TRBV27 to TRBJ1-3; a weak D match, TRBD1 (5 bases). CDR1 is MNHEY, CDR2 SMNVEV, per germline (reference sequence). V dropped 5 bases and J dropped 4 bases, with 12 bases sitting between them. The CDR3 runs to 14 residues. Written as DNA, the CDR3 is TGTGCCAGCAGTCCCAGGGCTAGCGGAAACACCATATATTTT. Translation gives CASSPRASGNTIYF.

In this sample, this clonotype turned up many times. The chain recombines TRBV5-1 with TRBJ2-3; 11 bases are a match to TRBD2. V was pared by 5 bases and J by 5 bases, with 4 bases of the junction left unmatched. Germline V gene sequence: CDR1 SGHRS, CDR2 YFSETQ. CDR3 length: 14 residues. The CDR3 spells CASSPSGGKDTQYF. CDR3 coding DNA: TGCGCCAGCAGTCCTAGCGGGGGGAAAGATACGCAGTATTTT. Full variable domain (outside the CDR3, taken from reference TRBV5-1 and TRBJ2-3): KAGVTQTPRYLIKTRGQQVTLSCSPISGHRSVSWYQQTPGQGLQFLFEYFSETQRNKGNFPGRFSGRQFSNSRSEMNVSTLELGDSALYLCASSPSGGKDTQYFGPGTRLTVL.

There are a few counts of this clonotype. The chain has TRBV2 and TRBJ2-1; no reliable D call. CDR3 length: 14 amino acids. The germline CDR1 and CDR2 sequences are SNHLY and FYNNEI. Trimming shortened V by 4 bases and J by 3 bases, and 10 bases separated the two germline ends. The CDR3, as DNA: TGTGCCAGCAGTGTCAGCCCCGGCTACAATGAGCAGTTCTTC. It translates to CASSVSPGYNEQFF.

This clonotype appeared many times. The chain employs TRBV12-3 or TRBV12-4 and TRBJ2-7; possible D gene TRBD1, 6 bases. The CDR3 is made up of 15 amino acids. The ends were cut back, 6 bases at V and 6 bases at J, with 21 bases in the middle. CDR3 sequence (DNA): TGTGCCAGCAGGCCCGTCGGGACAACTTTTACCGAGCAGTACTTC. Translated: CASRPVGTTFTEQYF.

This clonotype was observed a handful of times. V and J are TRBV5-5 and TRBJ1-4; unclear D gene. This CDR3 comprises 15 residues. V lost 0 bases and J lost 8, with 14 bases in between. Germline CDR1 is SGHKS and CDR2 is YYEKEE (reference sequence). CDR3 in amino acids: CASSLGLSFSEKLFF. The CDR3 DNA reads TGTGCCAGCAGCTTGGGGCTCAGTTTTTCCGAAAAACTGTTTTTT.

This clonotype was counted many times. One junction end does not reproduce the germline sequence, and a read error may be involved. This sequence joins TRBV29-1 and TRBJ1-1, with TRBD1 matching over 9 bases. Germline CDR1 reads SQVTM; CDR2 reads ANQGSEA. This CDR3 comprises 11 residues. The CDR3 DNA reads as TGCAGCGTGAGAACAGGGGGCGGGGGAGGATTT. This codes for CSVRTGGGGGF. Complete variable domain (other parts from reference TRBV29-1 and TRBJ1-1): SAVISQKPSRDICQRGTSLTIQCQVDSQVTMMFWYRQQPGQSLTLIATANQGSEATYESGFVIDKFPISRPNLTFSTLTVSNMSPEDSSIYLCSVRTGGGGGFGQGTRLTVV.

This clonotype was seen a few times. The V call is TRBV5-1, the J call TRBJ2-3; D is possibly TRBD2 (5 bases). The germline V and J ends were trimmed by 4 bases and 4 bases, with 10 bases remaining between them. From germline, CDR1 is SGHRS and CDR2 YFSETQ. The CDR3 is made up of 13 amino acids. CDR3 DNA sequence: TGCGCCAGCAGCACTGAGGGATCAGATACGCAGTATTTT. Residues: CASSTEGSDTQYF. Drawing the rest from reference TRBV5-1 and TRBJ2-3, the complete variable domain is KAGVTQTPRYLIKTRGQQVTLSCSPISGHRSVSWYQQTPGQGLQFLFEYFSETQRNKGNFPGRFSGRQFSNSRSEMNVSTLELGDSALYLCASSTEGSDTQYFGPGTRLTVL.

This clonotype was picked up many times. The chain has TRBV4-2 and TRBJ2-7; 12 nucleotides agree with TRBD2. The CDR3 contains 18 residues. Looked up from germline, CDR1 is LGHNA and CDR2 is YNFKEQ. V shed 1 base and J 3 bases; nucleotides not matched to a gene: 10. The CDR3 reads CASSQGQETSGRSYEQYF. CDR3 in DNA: TGTGCCAGCAGCCAAGGTCAGGAGACTAGCGGGAGAAGCTACGAGCAGTACTTC.

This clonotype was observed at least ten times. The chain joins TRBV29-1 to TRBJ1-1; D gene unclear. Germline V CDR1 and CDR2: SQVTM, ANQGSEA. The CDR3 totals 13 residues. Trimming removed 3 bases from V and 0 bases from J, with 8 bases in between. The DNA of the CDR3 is TGCAGCGTTGAGCTCGACCTGAACACTGAAGCTTTCTTT. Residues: CSVELDLNTEAFF.

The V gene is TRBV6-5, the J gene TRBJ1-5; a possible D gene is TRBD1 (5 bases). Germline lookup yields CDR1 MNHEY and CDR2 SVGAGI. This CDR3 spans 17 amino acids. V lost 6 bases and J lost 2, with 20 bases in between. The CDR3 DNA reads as TGTGCCAGCAGACCCACCCGGGGGAGAGCCGGCAATCAGCCCCAGCATTTT. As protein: CASRPTRGRAGNQPQHF.

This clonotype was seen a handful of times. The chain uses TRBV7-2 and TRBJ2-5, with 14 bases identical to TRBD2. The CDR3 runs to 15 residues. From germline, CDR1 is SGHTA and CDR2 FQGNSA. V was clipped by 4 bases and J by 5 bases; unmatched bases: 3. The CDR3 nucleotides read TGTGCCAGCAGCTCGGGACTAGCGGGGGCGGAGACCCAGTACTTC. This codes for CASSSGLAGAETQYF. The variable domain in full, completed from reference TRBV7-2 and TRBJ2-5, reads GAGVSQSPSNKVTEKGKDVELRCDPISGHTALYWYRQSLGQGLEFLIYFQGNSAPDKSGLPSDRFSAERTGGSVSTLTIQRTQQEDSAVYLCASSSGLAGAETQYFGPGTRLLVL.

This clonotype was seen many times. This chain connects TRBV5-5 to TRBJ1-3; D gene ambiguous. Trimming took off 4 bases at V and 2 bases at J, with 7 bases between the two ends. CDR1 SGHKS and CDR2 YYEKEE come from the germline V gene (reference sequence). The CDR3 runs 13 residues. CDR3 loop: CASSPPTGNTIYF. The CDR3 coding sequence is TGTGCCAGCAGCCCTCCAACTGGAAACACCATATATTTT.

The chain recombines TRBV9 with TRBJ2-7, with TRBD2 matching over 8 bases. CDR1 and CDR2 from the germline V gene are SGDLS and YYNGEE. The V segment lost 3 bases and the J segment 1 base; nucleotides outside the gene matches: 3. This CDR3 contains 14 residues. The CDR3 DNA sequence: TGTGCCAGCAGCGGGGAGCGGGGGTCCTACGAGCAGTACTTC. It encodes CASSGERGSYEQYF.

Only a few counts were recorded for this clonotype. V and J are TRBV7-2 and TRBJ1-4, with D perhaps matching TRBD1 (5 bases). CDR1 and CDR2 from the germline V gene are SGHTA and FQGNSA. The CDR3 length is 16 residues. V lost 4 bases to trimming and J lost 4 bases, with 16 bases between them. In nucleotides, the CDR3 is TGTGCCAGCAGCTCTTTCCCCGGGACCGGTAATGAAAAACTGTTTTTT. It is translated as CASSSFPGTGNEKLFF. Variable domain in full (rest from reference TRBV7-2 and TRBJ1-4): GAGVSQSPSNKVTEKGKDVELRCDPISGHTALYWYRQSLGQGLEFLIYFQGNSAPDKSGLPSDRFSAERTGGSVSTLTIQRTQQEDSAVYLCASSSFPGTGNEKLFFGSGTQLSVL.

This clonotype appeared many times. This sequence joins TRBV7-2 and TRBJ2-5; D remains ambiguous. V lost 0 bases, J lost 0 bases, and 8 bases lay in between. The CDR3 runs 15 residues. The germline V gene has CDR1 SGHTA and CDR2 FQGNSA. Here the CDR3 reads CASSLANGYQETQYF. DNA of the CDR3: TGTGCCAGCAGCTTAGCTAATGGATACCAAGAGACCCAGTACTTC.